The T cell receptor (beta chain) described here comes from a study of CD8+ T cells in alopecia areata. V was pared by 2 bases and J by 4 bases, with 2 bases of the junction left unmatched. CDR1 is MNHEY and CDR2 is SMNVEV in the germline V gene (reference sequence). The CDR3 has 14 amino acids. The investigators collected lesional scalp punch biopsies and peripheral blood from alopecia areata patients. Following extraction, RNA underwent reverse transcription to cDNA, which served as the sequencing template. Here immunoSEQ multiplex PCR was the method, and the copy in TCRdb shows in-frame clones only, minus some. The data hold roughly 150,000 clones, with approximately 53% observed a single time.

The sequence derives from a human donor with alopecia areata. Sequencing was performed on CD8+ T cells sorted from blood, taken at week 0. V gene TRBV27 combines with J gene TRBJ1-5; 7 bases line up with TRBD1. The CDR3, as DNA: TGTGCCAGCAGTTTAGAGACAGGGAATCAGCCCCAGCATTTT. Amino acid sequence: CASSLETGNQPQHF.